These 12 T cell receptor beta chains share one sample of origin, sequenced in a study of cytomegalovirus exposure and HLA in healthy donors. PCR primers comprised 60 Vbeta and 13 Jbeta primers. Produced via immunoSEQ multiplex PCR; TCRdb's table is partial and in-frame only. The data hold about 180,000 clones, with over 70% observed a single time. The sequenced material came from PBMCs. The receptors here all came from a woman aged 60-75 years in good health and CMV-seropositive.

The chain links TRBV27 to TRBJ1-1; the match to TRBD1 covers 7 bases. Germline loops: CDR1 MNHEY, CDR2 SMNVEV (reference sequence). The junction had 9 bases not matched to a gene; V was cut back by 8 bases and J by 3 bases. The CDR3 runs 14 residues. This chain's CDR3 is CASGYRGRHTEAFF. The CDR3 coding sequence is TGTGCCAGCGGCTACAGGGGCCGCCACACTGAAGCTTTCTTT.

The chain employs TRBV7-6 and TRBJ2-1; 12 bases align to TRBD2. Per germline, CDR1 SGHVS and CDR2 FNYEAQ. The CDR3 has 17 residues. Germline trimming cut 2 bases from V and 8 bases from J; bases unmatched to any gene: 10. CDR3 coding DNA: TGTGCCAGCAGCTTACGACTAGCGGGAGCTCCCAACGATGAGCAGTTCTTC. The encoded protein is CASSLRLAGAPNDEQFF.

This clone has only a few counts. The CDR3 spells CASTPQEDGYEQYF. CDR3 DNA sequence: TGTGCCAGCACACCTCAGGAGGACGGCTACGAGCAGTACTTC. The chain has TRBV5-6 and TRBJ2-7; the D gene is possibly TRBD2 (5 bases). CDR1 and CDR2 from the germline V gene are SGHDT and YYEEEE. The CDR3 is 14 amino acids. Between the trimmed V and J ends, which lost 6 bases and 3 bases, there was a span of 16 bases.

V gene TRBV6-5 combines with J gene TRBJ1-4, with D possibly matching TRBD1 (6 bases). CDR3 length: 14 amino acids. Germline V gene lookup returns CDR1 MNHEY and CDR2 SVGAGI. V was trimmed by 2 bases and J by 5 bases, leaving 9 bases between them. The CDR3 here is CASSYDRRNEKLFF. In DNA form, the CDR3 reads TGTGCCAGCAGTTACGACAGGAGGAATGAAAAACTGTTTTTT.

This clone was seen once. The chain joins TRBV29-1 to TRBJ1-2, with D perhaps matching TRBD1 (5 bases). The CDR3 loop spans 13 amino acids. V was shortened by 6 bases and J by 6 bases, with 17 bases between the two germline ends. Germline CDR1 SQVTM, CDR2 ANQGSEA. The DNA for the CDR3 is TGCAGCGTGAAGGGGCAGGTTTTAAATGGCTACACCTTC. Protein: CSVKGQVLNGYTF.

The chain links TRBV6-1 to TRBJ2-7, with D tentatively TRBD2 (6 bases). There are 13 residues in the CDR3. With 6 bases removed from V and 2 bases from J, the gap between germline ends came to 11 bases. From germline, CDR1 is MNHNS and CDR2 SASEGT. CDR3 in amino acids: CASSWERAYEQYF. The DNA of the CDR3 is TGTGCCAGCAGCTGGGAGCGGGCCTACGAGCAGTACTTC.

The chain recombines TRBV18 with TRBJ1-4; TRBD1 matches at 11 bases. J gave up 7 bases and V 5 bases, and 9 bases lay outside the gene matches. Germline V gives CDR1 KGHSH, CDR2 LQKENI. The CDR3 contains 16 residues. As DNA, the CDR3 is TGTGCCAGCTCAACAAACTCCGGGACAGGGGGTGAAAAACTGTTTTTT. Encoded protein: CASSTNSGTGGEKLFF.

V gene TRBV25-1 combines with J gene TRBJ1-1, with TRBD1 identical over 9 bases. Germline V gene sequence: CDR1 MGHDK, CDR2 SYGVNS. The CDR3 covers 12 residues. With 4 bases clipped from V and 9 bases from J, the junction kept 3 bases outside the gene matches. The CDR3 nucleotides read TGTGCCAGCAGTGGGGACAGGGCACAAGCTTTCTTT. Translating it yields CASSGDRAQAFF.

This chain's CDR3 is CASRSASEQGLGYTF. CDR3 nucleotides: TGTGCCAGTCGCTCAGCCAGCGAACAGGGTCTTGGCTACACCTTC. V and J are TRBV19 and TRBJ1-2; D possibly corresponds to TRBD1 (6 bases). Between the trimmed V and J ends, which lost 8 bases and 7 bases, there was a span of 23 bases. Germline V lookup: CDR1 LNHDA, CDR2 SQIVND (reference sequence). The CDR3 is made up of 15 amino acids. The full variable domain, its missing parts supplied by reference TRBV19 and TRBJ1-2, is DGGITQSPKYLFRKEGQNVTLSCEQNLNHDAMYWYRQDPGQGLRLIYYSQIVNDFQKGDIAEGYSVSREKKESFPLTVTSAQKNPTAFYLCASRSASEQGLGYTFGSGTRLTVV.

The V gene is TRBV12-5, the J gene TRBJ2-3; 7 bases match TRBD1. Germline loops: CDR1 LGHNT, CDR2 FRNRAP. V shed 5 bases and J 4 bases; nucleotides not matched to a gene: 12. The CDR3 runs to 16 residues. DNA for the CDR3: TGTGCTAGTGGTCCCCCAGGACAGGTCGGCTCAGATACGCAGTATTTT. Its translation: CASGPPGQVGSDTQYF.

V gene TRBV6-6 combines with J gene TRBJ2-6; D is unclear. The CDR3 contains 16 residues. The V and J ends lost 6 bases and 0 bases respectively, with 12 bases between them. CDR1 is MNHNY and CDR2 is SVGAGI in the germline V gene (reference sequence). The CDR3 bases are TGTGCCAGCAGCGAGACACCAACCTCTGGGGCCAACGTCCTGACTTTC. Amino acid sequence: CASSETPTSGANVLTF.

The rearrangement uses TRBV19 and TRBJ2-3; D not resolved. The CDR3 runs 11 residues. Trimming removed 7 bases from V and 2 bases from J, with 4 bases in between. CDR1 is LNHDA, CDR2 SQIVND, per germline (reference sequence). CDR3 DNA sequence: TGTGCCAGTACCAACACAGATACGCAGTATTTT. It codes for CASTNTDTQYF.